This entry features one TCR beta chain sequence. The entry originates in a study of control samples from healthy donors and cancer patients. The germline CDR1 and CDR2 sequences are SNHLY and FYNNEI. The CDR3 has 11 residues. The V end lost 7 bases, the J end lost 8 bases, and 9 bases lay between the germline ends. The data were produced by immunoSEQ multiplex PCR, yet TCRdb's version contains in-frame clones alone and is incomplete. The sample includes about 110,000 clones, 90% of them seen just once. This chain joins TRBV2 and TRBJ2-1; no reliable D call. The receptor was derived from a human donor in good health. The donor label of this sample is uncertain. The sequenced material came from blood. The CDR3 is CASTSQDEQFF. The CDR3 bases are TGTGCCAGCACCTCTCAGGATGAGCAGTTCTTC. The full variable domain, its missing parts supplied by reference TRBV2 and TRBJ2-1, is EPEVTQTPSHQVTQMGQEVILRCVPISNHLYFYWYRQILGQKVEFLVSFYNNEISEKSEIFDDQFSVERPDGSNFTLKIRSTKLEDSAMYFCASTSQDEQFFGPGTRLTVL.